The rows below give T cell receptor beta chains drawn from one sample of a study of cytomegalovirus exposure and HLA in healthy donors. The method was immunoSEQ multiplex PCR; TCRdb's version includes in-frame clones alone and lacks a portion of them. There are 150,000 or so clones in the sample; over 65% occur only once, and under 3% lies in the top ten. The sequencing sample was made of PBMCs. These receptors all stem from a man aged 35 to 55 in good health and CMV-seropositive. CDR3s include the opening cysteine and the closing phenylalanine or tryptophan. Each record gives: J gene, D gene, clone size, V gene, CDR3 DNA, CDR3 protein. A D gene is named only where the DNA matches it firmly. Not every row has a clone size; where given, it reads once, few, many or a size class.

J: TRBJ1-4
D: TRBD1
size: NA
V: TRBV19
DNA: TGTGCCAGTAGTTTTCGGGACAGGGGGCCTGAAAAACTGTTTTTT
CDR3: CASSFRDRGPEKLFF

J: TRBJ2-7
D: NA
size: once
V: TRBV6-6
DNA: TGTGCCAGCAGTTACTCCCACGCCCCGGGCTACGAGCAGTACTTC
CDR3: CASSYSHAPGYEQYF

J: TRBJ1-5
D: TRBD1
size: NA
V: TRBV7-2
DNA: TGTGCCAGCAGCTTAGGACAGGGCAAAAATCAGCCCCAGCATTTT
CDR3: CASSLGQGKNQPQHF

J: TRBJ2-1
D: NA
size: once
V: TRBV27
DNA: TGTGCCAGCAGTTTATCAGCGTACAATGAGCAGTTCTTC
CDR3: CASSLSAYNEQFF

J: TRBJ2-5
D: NA
size: few
V: TRBV18
DNA: TGTGCCAGCTCACTAGCGGTTTCCCAAGAGACCCAGTACTTC
CDR3: CASSLAVSQETQYF

J: TRBJ1-5
D: TRBD1
size: NA
V: TRBV6-6
DNA: TGTGCCAGCAGTCGGGACAGGGATCAGCCCCAGCATTTT
CDR3: CASSRDRDQPQHF

J: TRBJ2-2
D: TRBD2
size: NA
V: TRBV9
DNA: TGTGCCAGCAGCGTGCATGTGGGAGGGCCGTTGAACACCGGGGAGCTGTTTTTT
CDR3: CASSVHVGGPLNTGELFF

J: TRBJ2-5
D: NA
size: once
V: TRBV6-4
DNA: TGTGCCAGCAGTGAGGAGTACCAAGAGACCCAGTACTTC
CDR3: CASSEEYQETQYF

J: TRBJ1-1
D: NA
size: NA
V: TRBV27
DNA: TGTGCCAGCAGTTTCACGGCCTTGCGGACTGAAGCTTTCTTT
CDR3: CASSFTALRTEAFF

J: TRBJ2-1
D: NA
size: NA
V: TRBV7-8
DNA: TGTGCCAGCAGCTCAAACATAGCGGCGCACAATGAGCAGTTCTTC
CDR3: CASSSNIAAHNEQFF

J: TRBJ1-5
D: NA
size: NA
V: TRBV19
DNA: TGTGCCAGTAGTCCTAACAGGCCCCTTAGCAATCAGCCCCAGCATTTT
CDR3: CASSPNRPLSNQPQHF

J: TRBJ1-1
D: TRBD1
size: NA
V: TRBV20-1
DNA: TGCAGTGCTAGTGTGGGACAGGAAGCTTTCTTT
CDR3: CSASVGQEAFF

J: TRBJ2-1
D: NA
size: NA
V: TRBV5-1
DNA: TGCGCCAGCAGCAACTCCGGGGGATACAATGAGCAGTTCTTC
CDR3: CASSNSGGYNEQFF

J: TRBJ2-1
D: TRBD2
size: NA
V: TRBV19
DNA: TGTGCCAGTAGGGTGCTAGCGGGAGCGGGTGAGCAGTTCTTC
CDR3: CASRVLAGAGEQFF

J: TRBJ1-2
D: NA
size: few
V: TRBV7-9
DNA: TGTGCCAGCAGCTTAGCAGGGGCCGCTAACTATGGCTACACCTTC
CDR3: CASSLAGAANYGYTF

J: TRBJ2-5
D: NA
size: few
V: TRBV7-2
DNA: TGTGCCAGCAGCTTCCTCGATCGCGCAACTAGTCCTCGGTTGGACTTC
CDR3: CASSFLDRATSPRLDF

J: TRBJ2-3
D: NA
size: NA
V: TRBV7-3
DNA: TGTGCCAGCAGCTTCAGGGGCACAGATACGCAGTATTTT
CDR3: CASSFRGTDTQYF

J: TRBJ2-2
D: NA
size: once
V: TRBV25-1
DNA: TGTGCCAGCAGTGAGGCTAGGGGGAGGACTAGGGCCGGGGAGCTGTTTTTT
CDR3: CASSEARGRTRAGELFF

J: TRBJ2-4
D: NA
size: NA
V: TRBV6-1
DNA: TGTGCAATAACAAACCAAGCCAAAAACATTCAGTACTTC
CDR3: CAITNQAKNIQYF

J: TRBJ2-5
D: TRBD2
size: NA
V: TRBV5-1
DNA: TGCGCCAGCAGCCTAGCGGGAGGATATCAAGAGACCCAGTACTTC
CDR3: CASSLAGGYQETQYF

J: TRBJ2-3
D: TRBD2
size: NA
V: TRBV11-2
DNA: TGTGCCAGCAGCTTAGTCCTAGCGGGCAATACGCAGTATTTT
CDR3: CASSLVLAGNTQYF

J: TRBJ2-1
D: TRBD2
size: NA
V: TRBV7-9
DNA: TGTGCCAGCAGCTTAGGCGTTGCTAGCGGAGACAATGAGCAGTTCTTC
CDR3: CASSLGVASGDNEQFF

J: TRBJ1-6
D: NA
size: NA
V: TRBV27
DNA: TGTGCCAGCAGTTTCAGAACAGTTACGAGCTCCTATAATTCACCCCTCCACTTT
CDR3: CASSFRTVTSSYNSPLHF

J: TRBJ2-3
D: NA
size: NA
V: TRBV4-2
DNA: TGTGCCAGCAGCCACGATCGGAGCACAGATACGCAGTATTTT
CDR3: CASSHDRSTDTQYF

J: TRBJ1-1
D: TRBD1
size: NA
V: TRBV7-6
DNA: TGTGCCAGCAGCCACAACACAGGGGACACTGAAGCTTTCTTT
CDR3: CASSHNTGDTEAFF

J: TRBJ1-3
D: NA
size: NA
V: TRBV6-5
DNA: TGTGCCAGCAGTTACTTTCAGGGCTCTGGAAACACCATATATTTT
CDR3: CASSYFQGSGNTIYF

J: TRBJ2-7
D: TRBD1
size: NA
V: TRBV27
DNA: TGTGCCAGCAGTCCCCAGGGGGCCTCCTACGAGCAGTACTTC
CDR3: CASSPQGASYEQYF

J: TRBJ2-5
D: TRBD1
size: NA
V: TRBV19
DNA: TGTGCCAGTAGTAGCCCGGACAGGGTTACTTGGTACTTC
CDR3: CASSSPDRVTWYF

J: TRBJ1-5
D: NA
size: NA
V: TRBV5-1
DNA: TGCGCCAGCAGCCCGCAGGGTTTTGGCAATCAGCCCCAGCATTTT
CDR3: CASSPQGFGNQPQHF